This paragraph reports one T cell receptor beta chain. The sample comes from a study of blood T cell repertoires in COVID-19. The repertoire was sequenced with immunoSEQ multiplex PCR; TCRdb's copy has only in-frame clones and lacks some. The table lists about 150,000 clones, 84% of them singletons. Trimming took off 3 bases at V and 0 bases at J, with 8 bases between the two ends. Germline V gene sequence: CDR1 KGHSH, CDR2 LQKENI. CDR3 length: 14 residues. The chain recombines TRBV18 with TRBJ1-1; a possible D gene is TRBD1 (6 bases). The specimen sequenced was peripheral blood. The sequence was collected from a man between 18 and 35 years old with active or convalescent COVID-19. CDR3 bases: TGTGCCAGCTCACCGGACAGCTTGAACACTGAAGCTTTCTTT. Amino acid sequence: CASSPDSLNTEAFF.